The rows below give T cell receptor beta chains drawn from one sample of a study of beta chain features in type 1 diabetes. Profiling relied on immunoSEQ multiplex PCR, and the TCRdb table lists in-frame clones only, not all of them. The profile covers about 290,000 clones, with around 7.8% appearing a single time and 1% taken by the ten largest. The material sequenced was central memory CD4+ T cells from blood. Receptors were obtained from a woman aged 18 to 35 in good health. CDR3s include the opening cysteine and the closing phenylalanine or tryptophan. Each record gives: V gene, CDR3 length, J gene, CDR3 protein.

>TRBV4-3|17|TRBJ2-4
CASSQDQTPGGQNIQYF
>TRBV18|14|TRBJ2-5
CASSPPRERETQYF
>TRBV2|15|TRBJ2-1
CASSVRLAGIGGQFF
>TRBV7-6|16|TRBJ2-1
CASSPRTSGKYNEQFF
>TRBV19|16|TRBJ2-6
CASSIIRNSGANVLTF
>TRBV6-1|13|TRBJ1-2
CASSEGRFYGYTF
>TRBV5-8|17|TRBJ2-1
CASSLAGLAGPYNEQFF
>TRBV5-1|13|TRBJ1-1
CASSPSGRAEAFF
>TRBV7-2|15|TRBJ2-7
CASSSSGARHYEQYF
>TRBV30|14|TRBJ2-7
CAWSMTGGLYEQYF
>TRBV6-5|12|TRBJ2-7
CAVQGGSYEQYF
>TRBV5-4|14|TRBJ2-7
CASSRGQGIYEQYF
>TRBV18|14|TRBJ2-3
CASSSPPGTDTQYF
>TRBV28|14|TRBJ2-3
CASSYRNRADTQYF
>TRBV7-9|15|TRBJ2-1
CASSLRTGVVNEQFF
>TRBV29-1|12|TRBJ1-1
CSVAGQGAEAFF
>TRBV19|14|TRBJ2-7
CASSMGTGIYEQYF
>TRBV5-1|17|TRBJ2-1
CASSSGGAGSFYNEQFF
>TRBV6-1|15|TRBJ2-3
CASSFEIGGRDTQYF
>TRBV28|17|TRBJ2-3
CASSLRFAAWGTDTQYF
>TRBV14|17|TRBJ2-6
CASSQFKDYSGANVLTF
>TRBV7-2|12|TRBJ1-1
CASSLNGAEAFF
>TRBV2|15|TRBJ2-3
CASRATSGGSDTQYF
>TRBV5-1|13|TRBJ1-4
CASSFILDEKLFF
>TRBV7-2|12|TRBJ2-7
CASSLGNREQYF
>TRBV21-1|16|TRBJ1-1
CASTQCGGRVDTEAFF
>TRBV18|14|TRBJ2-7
CASSPNFVGNEQYF
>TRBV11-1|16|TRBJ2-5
CASSLTAGAYQETQYF
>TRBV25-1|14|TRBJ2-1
CASSDGGDSDEQFF
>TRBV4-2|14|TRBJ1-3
CASSKSGVGNTIYF
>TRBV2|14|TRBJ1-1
CASSDEGGDTEAFF
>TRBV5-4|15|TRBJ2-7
CASSIKGGTSIKQYF
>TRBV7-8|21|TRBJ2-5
CASSLRRGSGTSGSRVETQYF
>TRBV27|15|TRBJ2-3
CASSLDGLSTDTQYF
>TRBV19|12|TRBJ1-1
CASSISWGAAFF
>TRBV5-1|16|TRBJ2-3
CASVLIPGHLTDTQYF
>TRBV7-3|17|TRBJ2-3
CASSLHGGSLGTDTQYF
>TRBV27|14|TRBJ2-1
CASSLTGSYNEQFF
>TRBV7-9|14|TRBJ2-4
CASSLGGAKNIQYF
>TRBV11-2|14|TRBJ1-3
CASSLNGPGNTIYF
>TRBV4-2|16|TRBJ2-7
CASSQEYGSGLYEQYF
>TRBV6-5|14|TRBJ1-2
CTSSYRRGGNGYTF